Below are 30 T cell receptor beta chains sequenced from a single sample in a study of control samples from healthy donors and cancer patients. Generated by immunoSEQ multiplex PCR, the TCRdb table keeps only in-frame clones and is missing some. The data show about 160,000 clones, with around 95% seen just once and approximately 8% held by the top ten. Sequenced: blood. All receptors come from a middle-aged woman in good health.

The DNA for the CDR3 is TGTGCCAGCAGCTCCAGATCTCCACCGAATGAGCAGTTCTTC. It encodes CASSSRSPPNEQFF. The chain recombines TRBV11-3 with TRBJ2-1; no clear D gene. The CDR3 extends over 14 amino acids. Looked up from germline, CDR1 is SGHNT and CDR2 is YENEEA. Trimming pared 4 bases from V and 7 bases from J, leaving 14 bases between.

The V and J genes are TRBV23-1 and TRBJ2-5; 7 bases are shared with TRBD1. Being an ORF, TRBV23-1 has a function that is uncertain. There are 16 residues in the CDR3. The trim removed 2 bases at V and 2 bases at J, leaving 8 bases unmatched. CDR3 in amino acids: CASSQIYRGRQETQYF. CDR3 nucleotides: TGCGCCAGCAGTCAAATCTACAGGGGAAGACAAGAGACCCAGTACTTC.

The V and J genes are TRBV7-9 and TRBJ1-1; unclear D gene. Per the germline V gene, CDR1 is SEHNR and CDR2 is FQNEAQ (reference sequence). CDR3 length: 13 amino acids. The V and J ends lost 1 base and 1 base respectively, with 4 bases between them. CDR3 nucleotides: TGTGCCAGCAGCTTAGGGCAGAACACTGAAGCTTTCTTT. It yields the protein CASSLGQNTEAFF. Using reference TRBV7-9 and TRBJ1-1 for the parts outside the CDR3, the full variable domain is DTGVSQNPRHKITKRGQNVTFRCDPISEHNRLYWYRQTLGQGPEFLTYFQNEAQLEKSRLLSDRFSAERPKGSFSTLEIQRTEQGDSAMYLCASSLGQNTEAFFGQGTRLTVV.

The chain couples TRBV14 to TRBJ2-4, with TRBD1 identical over 7 bases. The CDR3 spans 14 residues. Germline loops: CDR1 SGHDN, CDR2 FVKESK. Losses at the gene ends were 1 base for V and 3 bases for J; bases not matched to a gene: 0. The CDR3 here is CASSQAGGKNIQYF. The DNA of the CDR3 is TGTGCCAGCAGCCAAGCAGGGGGCAAAAACATTCAGTACTTC. The full variable domain, its missing parts supplied by reference TRBV14 and TRBJ2-4, is EAGVTQFPSHSVIEKGQTVTLRCDPISGHDNLYWYRRVMGKEIKFLLHFVKESKQDESGMPNNRFLAERTGGTYSTLKVQPAELEDSGVYFCASSQAGGKNIQYFGAGTRLSVL.

The chain combines TRBV5-8 with TRBJ2-2; D is perhaps TRBD1 (5 bases). This CDR3 comprises 16 residues. Trimming shortened V by 1 base and J by 1 base, and 11 bases separated the two germline ends. The V gene's germline CDR1 is SGHTS and CDR2 YDEGEE. In DNA form, the CDR3 reads TGTGCCAGCAGCTTGAATGGCAGGGAGAACACCGGGGAGCTGTTTTTT. It specifies CASSLNGRENTGELFF. The whole variable domain, remainder taken from reference TRBV5-8 and TRBJ2-2, is EAGVTQSPTHLIKTRGQQATLRCSPISGHTSVYWYQQALGLGLQFLLWYDEGEERNRGNFPPRFSGRQFPNYSSELNVNALELEDSALYLCASSLNGRENTGELFFGEGSRLTVL.

This rearrangement joins TRBV29-1 to TRBJ2-3; 7 bases match TRBD1. This CDR3 has 15 amino acids. V was pared by 2 bases and J by 4 bases, with 9 bases of the junction left unmatched. Germline lookup yields CDR1 SQVTM and CDR2 ANQGSEA. CDR3 bases: TGCAGCGTTGAAAATCAGGGGGTAGGTGCAGATACGCAGTATTTT. Translation: CSVENQGVGADTQYF.

The chain couples TRBV30 to TRBJ2-5, with D perhaps TRBD2 (6 bases). This CDR3 is built from 14 residues. Trimming took 6 bases from V and 5 from J, leaving 19 bases between them. Germline CDR1 reads GTSNPN; CDR2 reads SVGIG (reference sequence). The CDR3 DNA reads as TGTGCCTGTGGATGGGGTAGCGGCGGGGAGACCCAGTACTTC. This gives the protein CACGWGSGGETQYF.

This chain joins TRBV19 and TRBJ1-2; D gene unclear. This CDR3 is built from 14 residues. V lost 2 bases and J lost 5, with 12 bases in between. From germline, CDR1 is LNHDA and CDR2 SQIVND (reference sequence). For the CDR3, the DNA is TGTGCCAGTAGTATAACCCAGGTACCATATGGCTACACCTTC. Amino acid sequence: CASSITQVPYGYTF.

The genes are TRBV6-6 and TRBJ1-5; D is possibly TRBD1 (5 bases). This CDR3 comprises 14 residues. The germline gives CDR1 MNHNY, CDR2 SVGAGI (reference sequence). V was shortened by 0 bases and J by 7 bases, with 10 bases between the two germline ends. The CDR3 reads CASSYSGGYQPQHF. The CDR3, as DNA: TGTGCCAGCAGTTACTCTGGGGGATACCAGCCCCAGCATTTT.

The gene calls are TRBV4-3 and TRBJ1-4, with 12 bases fitting TRBD1. With 4 bases clipped from V and 8 bases from J, the junction kept 5 bases outside the gene matches. From germline, CDR1 is LGHNA and CDR2 YSLEER. The CDR3 spans 15 residues. The CDR3 region has the DNA TGCGCCAGCAGCCGAGACGGGACAGGGGGCGAAAAACTGTTTTTT. Its protein is CASSRDGTGGEKLFF.

The chain carries TRBV11-3 and TRBJ1-3, with D perhaps matching TRBD1 (6 bases). The CDR3 extends over 13 amino acids. V lost 5 bases, J lost 4 bases, and 9 bases lay in between. CDR1 and CDR2 from the germline V gene are SGHNT and YENEEA. In DNA, the CDR3 is TGTGCCAGCAGCCTAGGGGGAGGAAACACCATATATTTT. It yields the protein CASSLGGGNTIYF.

The rearrangement uses TRBV2 and TRBJ2-3, with 7 nucleotides matching TRBD1. V lost 6 bases and J lost 2; bases outside the gene matches: 2. CDR3 length: 13 amino acids. CDR1 is SNHLY and CDR2 is FYNNEI in the germline V gene. The chain's CDR3 is CASRGQPTDTQYF. CDR3 nucleotide sequence: TGTGCCAGCAGGGGACAGCCCACAGATACGCAGTATTTT. The variable domain in full, completed from reference TRBV2 and TRBJ2-3, reads EPEVTQTPSHQVTQMGQEVILRCVPISNHLYFYWYRQILGQKVEFLVSFYNNEISEKSEIFDDQFSVERPDGSNFTLKIRSTKLEDSAMYFCASRGQPTDTQYFGPGTRLTVL.

The rearrangement joins TRBV3-1 (or the pseudogene TRBV3-2) to TRBJ2-2; 13 bases map to TRBD2. Germline CDR1 and CDR2: LGHDT and YNNKEL (reference sequence). This CDR3 comprises 18 residues. Trimming at V came to 1 base and at J to 0 bases, leaving 2 bases not matched to a gene. The CDR3 sequence is CASSQGLAGGANTGELFF. The DNA for the CDR3 is TGTGCCAGCAGCCAAGGACTAGCGGGAGGCGCGAACACCGGGGAGCTGTTTTTT.

The chain couples TRBV5-5 to TRBJ2-1, with TRBD1 identical over 12 bases. The J segment lost 9 bases and the V segment lost 4 bases, leaving 11 bases of the junction unmatched. CDR1 SGHKS and CDR2 YYEKEE come from the germline V gene (reference sequence). CDR3 length: 16 residues. The DNA of the CDR3 is TGTGCCAGCAGCCCCGGCCCCGGGACAGGGGGCACTGAGCAGTTCTTC. It is translated as CASSPGPGTGGTEQFF.

The gene calls are TRBV5-1 and TRBJ2-3, with 7 bases fitting TRBD2. With V trimmed by 2 bases and J by 1 base, 10 bases remained unmatched. Germline loops: CDR1 SGHRS, CDR2 YFSETQ. The CDR3 extends over 17 amino acids. The CDR3 sequence is CASSLRREGHGTDTQYF. For the CDR3, the DNA is TGCGCCAGCAGCTTAAGGAGGGAGGGCCACGGCACAGATACGCAGTATTTT.

This chain uses TRBV4-1 with TRBJ1-1; the D is unclear. Deletions cut 4 bases from V and 0 bases from J, with 9 bases between. This CDR3 has 14 amino acids. Looked up from germline, CDR1 is MGHRA and CDR2 is YSYEKL. The CDR3: CASSRTEMNTEAFF. The CDR3, as DNA: TGCGCCAGCAGCCGGACCGAAATGAACACTGAAGCTTTCTTT.

This clone was detected once. The gene calls are TRBV11-3 and TRBJ2-3; 9 positions agree with TRBD2. Germline V gene lookup returns CDR1 SGHNT and CDR2 YENEEA. The ends lost 3 bases at V and 1 base at J; junction bases unmatched: 5. The CDR3 sequence is 16 residues long. The CDR3 is CASSFSAGGRTDTQYF. CDR3 DNA: TGTGCCAGCAGCTTTTCTGCGGGAGGGCGCACAGATACGCAGTATTTT. Full variable domain (remainder filled in from reference TRBV11-3 and TRBJ2-3): EAGVVQSPRYKIIEKKQPVAFWCNPISGHNTLYWYLQNLGQGPELLIRYENEEAVDDSQLPKDRFSAERLKGVDSTLKIQPAELGDSAVYLCASSFSAGGRTDTQYFGPGTRLTVL.

The chain carries TRBV6-1 and TRBJ1-6; D unclear. CDR3 length: 16 residues. The germline gives CDR1 MNHNS, CDR2 SASEGT. Trimming took 0 bases from V and 8 from J, leaving 14 bases between them. Here the CDR3 reads CASSEAHWGRDSPLHF. The CDR3 region has the DNA TGTGCCAGCAGTGAAGCGCATTGGGGAAGGGATTCACCCCTCCACTTT.

The chain recombines TRBV5-1 with TRBJ1-2; possibly TRBD1 for D (6 bases). With 2 bases removed from V and 7 bases from J, the gap between germline ends came to 12 bases. Per the germline V gene, CDR1 is SGHRS and CDR2 is YFSETQ. The CDR3 is 13 amino acids. The DNA of the CDR3 is TGCGCCAGCAGCTTACAGGGAGGGGCTGGCTACACCTTC. Translation: CASSLQGGAGYTF. The entire variable domain, with the rest obtained from reference TRBV5-1 and TRBJ1-2, is as follows: KAGVTQTPRYLIKTRGQQVTLSCSPISGHRSVSWYQQTPGQGLQFLFEYFSETQRNKGNFPGRFSGRQFSNSRSEMNVSTLELGDSALYLCASSLQGGAGYTFGSGTRLTVV.

The J gene is TRBJ1-5, the V gene TRBV10-3; no clear D. The germline V gene has CDR1 ENHRY and CDR2 SYGVKD. Deletions cut 10 bases from V and 6 bases from J, with 13 bases between. This CDR3 is built from 12 residues. DNA of the CDR3: TGTGCCACCGGCGCGGAGAGTCAGCCCCAGCATTTT. Its translation: CATGAESQPQHF.

V is TRBV27 and J is TRBJ1-1, with D possibly being TRBD1 (6 bases). This CDR3 contains 16 residues. Trimming took off 1 base at V and 3 bases at J, with 15 bases between the two ends. Germline V gene data show CDR1 as MNHEY and CDR2 as SMNVEV (reference sequence). The CDR3 region has the DNA TGTGCCAGCAGTTTATGGTTTGCAGGGGAGGACACTGAAGCTTTCTTT. Translated, it gives CASSLWFAGEDTEAFF.

The V and J genes are TRBV7-8 and TRBJ1-1, with a possible D match to TRBD1 (6 bases). V lost 2 bases and J 5 bases, leaving 15 bases between the germline ends. This CDR3 region has 15 residues. CDR1 is SGHVS, CDR2 FQNEAQ, per germline. As DNA, the CDR3 is TGTGCCAGCAGCTTATCGCACAGGGTAACGACTGAAGCTTTCTTT. Its translation: CASSLSHRVTTEAFF.

The chain carries TRBV2 and TRBJ1-2; no reliable D call. The V gene lost 4 bases and the J gene lost 5 bases, with 11 bases spanning the gap. The V gene's germline CDR1 is SNHLY and CDR2 FYNNEI. This CDR3 is 13 amino acids long. Here the CDR3 DNA reads TGTGCCAGCAGTGGACGGAAGACATATGGCTACACCTTC. Protein sequence: CASSGRKTYGYTF.

This chain uses TRBV9 with TRBJ2-3; D may be TRBD1 or TRBD2 (6 bases each). Trimming pared 1 base from V and 5 bases from J, leaving 11 bases between. Germline lookup yields CDR1 SGDLS and CDR2 YYNGEE. This CDR3 region has 14 residues. The CDR3 nucleotides read TGTGCCAGCAGCGTATGGGGGGCGGAAGATACGCAGTATTTT. This translates into CASSVWGAEDTQYF.

The chain links TRBV3-1 (or the pseudogene TRBV3-2) to TRBJ1-1; D unclear. The CDR3 runs 13 residues. The V and J ends lost 7 bases and 11 bases respectively, with 20 bases between them. CDR1 is LGHDT, CDR2 YNNKEL, per germline (reference sequence). CDR3 DNA sequence: TGTGCCAGCACGCCCCCGACCCAAGCAGAGGCTTTCTTT. This sequence encodes CASTPPTQAEAFF.

This clone was found once. This rearrangement joins TRBV7-2 to TRBJ1-4, with 10 bases matching TRBD1. Per germline, CDR1 SGHTA and CDR2 FQGNSA. The junction had 17 bases not matched to a gene; V was cut back by 6 bases and J by 10 bases. This CDR3 is 17 amino acids long. The CDR3 DNA is TGTGCCAGCAGTCCCGTTTTCCGGGGACAGGGGCATGGAAAACTGTTTTTT. Translated: CASSPVFRGQGHGKLFF.

This chain uses TRBV7-2 with TRBJ1-1; no clear D. The germline gives CDR1 SGHTA, CDR2 FQGNSA. V shed 3 bases and J shed 1 base, with 12 bases lying between them. This CDR3 is built from 15 residues. CDR3 DNA sequence: TGTGCCAGCAGCTTTGTTTTGACTGAGAACACTGAAGCTTTCTTT. It specifies CASSFVLTENTEAFF.

The V gene is TRBV4-2, the J gene TRBJ1-3; unclear D gene. The CDR3 loop spans 15 amino acids. V lost 1 base and J lost 0, with 7 bases in between. Germline V gene lookup returns CDR1 LGHNA and CDR2 YNFKEQ. The CDR3 loop is CASSQAGSSGNTIYF. The CDR3, as DNA: TGTGCCAGCAGCCAAGCTGGCAGCTCTGGAAACACCATATATTTT.

The chain has TRBV27 and TRBJ1-4; D is uncertain. CDR3 length: 17 amino acids. Germline V gene data show CDR1 as MNHEY and CDR2 as SMNVEV (reference sequence). With 5 bases removed from V and 4 bases from J, the gap between germline ends came to 20 bases. CDR3 protein: CASSTSPRRVGNEKLFF. The CDR3 nucleotides are TGTGCCAGCAGTACCTCGCCCAGGAGGGTGGGTAATGAAAAACTGTTTTTT.

The chain combines TRBV19 with TRBJ1-6; maybe TRBD1 (6 bases). Trimming cost V 4 bases and J 10 bases, with 14 bases left between them. CDR1 and CDR2 from the germline V gene are LNHDA and SQIVND (reference sequence). This CDR3 spans 14 amino acids. CDR3 loop: CASSNMGAKSPLHF. The DNA for the CDR3 is TGTGCCAGTAGTAATATGGGGGCCAAGTCACCCCTCCACTTT.